These 14 T cell receptor beta chains share one sample of origin, sequenced in a study of blood T cell repertoires in COVID-19. Sequencing used immunoSEQ multiplex PCR; TCRdb keeps in-frame clones, though not all of them. Of 310,000 or so clones in the sample, about 88% are singletons; the top ten hold roughly a tenth. Specimen: PBMCs or T cells enriched from blood (not recorded which). These TCRs come from a woman aged 40-49 years who had recovered from COVID-19.

CDR3 residues: CASSYSGTGLGGYTF. Written as DNA, the CDR3 is TGTGCCAGCAGTTACTCGGGAACAGGGTTGGGGGGCTACACCTTC. The chain joins TRBV6-5 to TRBJ1-2; tentatively, D is TRBD1 (6 bases). The CDR3 length is 15 residues. CDR1 MNHEY and CDR2 SVGAGI come from the germline V gene. The V gene lost 0 bases and the J gene lost 8 bases, with 16 bases spanning the gap.

The rearrangement uses TRBV30 and TRBJ2-3, with D tentatively TRBD2 (5 bases). V was pared by 5 bases and J by 8 bases, with 11 bases between. The length of the CDR3 is 11 residues. CDR1 is GTSNPN, CDR2 SVGIG, per germline (reference sequence). The CDR3 here is CAWALEATQYF. CDR3 in DNA: TGTGCCTGGGCACTAGAAGCTACGCAGTATTTT.

This chain links TRBV28 with TRBJ2-3; TRBD2 is a possible D gene (5 bases). This CDR3 contains 16 residues. V was trimmed by 4 bases and J by 3 bases, leaving 17 bases between them. The germline gives CDR1 MDHEN, CDR2 SYDVKM. The CDR3 coding sequence is TGTGCCAGCAGTTCGAAGGTCCGACTAATGACAGATACGCAGTATTTT. Translated, it gives CASSSKVRLMTDTQYF.

CDR3 in DNA: TGTGCCAGCAGCTTCGCGGGGCACCAAGAGACCCAGTACTTC. This encodes CASSFAGHQETQYF. The V and J genes are TRBV5-5 and TRBJ2-5; possibly TRBD2 for D (6 bases). Trimming took off 2 bases at V and 0 bases at J, with 8 bases between the two ends. The CDR3 runs 14 residues. Germline-derived CDR1 and CDR2 are SGHKS and YYEKEE (reference sequence).

The rearrangement links TRBV19 to TRBJ1-1; D call uncertain. V lost 7 bases, J lost 6 bases, and 12 bases lay in between. The CDR3 length is 12 residues. Germline lookup yields CDR1 LNHDA and CDR2 SQIVND (reference sequence). This chain's CDR3 is CASTLGGSEAFF. CDR3 DNA: TGTGCCAGTACCCTAGGAGGGTCTGAAGCTTTCTTT.

This sequence joins TRBV28 and TRBJ2-7; TRBD2 agrees at 10 bases. This CDR3 has 17 amino acids. V dropped 5 bases and J dropped 1; count of bases not matched to a gene: 11. CDR1 MDHEN and CDR2 SYDVKM come from the germline V gene. CDR3 DNA: TGTGCCAGCAGTCCCCAGACTAGCGGGCCTCCGTCCTACGAGCAGTACTTC. Protein: CASSPQTSGPPSYEQYF.

Concerning this clone: Different DNA sequences within this sample yield the same CDR3. The gene calls are TRBV24-1 and TRBJ2-3; TRBD1 matches at 9 bases. The CDR3 is made up of 13 amino acids. Looked up from germline, CDR1 is KGHDR and CDR2 is SFDVKD. With V trimmed by 10 bases and J by 2 bases, 3 bases remained unmatched. The CDR3 DNA reads as TGTGCCACGCGGGACAGGGTCACAGATACGCAGTATTTT. Its translation is CATRDRVTDTQYF.

This chain links TRBV30 with TRBJ1-2, with D tentatively TRBD1 (5 bases). This CDR3 spans 12 amino acids. The germline CDR1 and CDR2 sequences are GTSNPN and SVGIG (reference sequence). The V end was cut by 2 bases, the J end by 6 bases, with 10 bases between. CDR3 coding DNA: TGTGCCTGGAGTTTAGGAGGGGATGGCTACACCTTC. It translates to CAWSLGGDGYTF.

The chain joins TRBV18 to TRBJ2-7; D might be TRBD2 (6 bases). The CDR3 contains 14 residues. Germline loops: CDR1 KGHSH, CDR2 LQKENI. Trimming stripped 4 bases from V and 1 base from J, with 11 bases between. The CDR3 DNA follows: TGTGCCAGCTCACAGGAGGGGCATTCCTACGAGCAGTACTTC. This codes for CASSQEGHSYEQYF.

This clone appeared a few times. The chain has TRBV4-3 and TRBJ2-7, with 10 bases that match TRBD1. Germline V gene sequence: CDR1 LGHNA, CDR2 YSLEER. With 2 bases clipped from V and 3 bases from J, the junction kept 10 bases outside the gene matches. This CDR3 has 17 amino acids. The CDR3 sequence is CASSQTSAGTGVYEQYF. The CDR3 DNA follows: TGCGCCAGCAGCCAAACCAGCGCCGGGACAGGGGTCTACGAGCAGTACTTC.

The gene calls are TRBV4-1 and TRBJ2-1; maybe TRBD2 (6 bases). The germline V gene has CDR1 MGHRA and CDR2 YSYEKL. Trimming pared 3 bases from V and 5 bases from J, leaving 17 bases between. There are 16 residues in the CDR3. The CDR3 reads CASSHLSSARDNEQFF. For the CDR3, the DNA is TGCGCCAGCAGCCACCTCTCTAGCGCCCGAGACAATGAGCAGTTCTTC.

This clone was seen a handful of times. This rearrangement joins TRBV12-5 to TRBJ2-7; maybe TRBD2 (5 bases). V dropped 5 bases and J dropped 0 bases, with 11 bases sitting between them. Looked up from germline, CDR1 is LGHNT and CDR2 is FRNRAP. CDR3 length: 14 amino acids. DNA for the CDR3: TGTGCTAGTGGTCCCGGGAAGTACTCCTACGAGCAGTACTTC. This translates into CASGPGKYSYEQYF.

This chain connects TRBV7-8 to TRBJ2-7, with D possibly matching TRBD2 (6 bases). CDR1 SGHVS and CDR2 FQNEAQ come from the germline V gene. Trimming removed 5 bases from V and 6 bases from J, with 17 bases in between. CDR3 size: 14 residues. This CDR3 is CASSLRSLAPEQYF. The CDR3 nucleotides read TGTGCCAGCAGCCTCCGATCCCTAGCGCCCGAGCAGTACTTC.

This chain joins TRBV28 and TRBJ2-7; TRBD1 matches 10 bases. J was trimmed by 2 bases and V by 9 bases; bases with no gene match: 7. Germline CDR1 reads MDHEN; CDR2 reads SYDVKM. The CDR3 extends over 14 amino acids. The CDR3 DNA follows: TGTGCCAGTATGACAGGGGGCGCCCCCTACGAGCAGTACTTC. It translates to CASMTGGAPYEQYF.